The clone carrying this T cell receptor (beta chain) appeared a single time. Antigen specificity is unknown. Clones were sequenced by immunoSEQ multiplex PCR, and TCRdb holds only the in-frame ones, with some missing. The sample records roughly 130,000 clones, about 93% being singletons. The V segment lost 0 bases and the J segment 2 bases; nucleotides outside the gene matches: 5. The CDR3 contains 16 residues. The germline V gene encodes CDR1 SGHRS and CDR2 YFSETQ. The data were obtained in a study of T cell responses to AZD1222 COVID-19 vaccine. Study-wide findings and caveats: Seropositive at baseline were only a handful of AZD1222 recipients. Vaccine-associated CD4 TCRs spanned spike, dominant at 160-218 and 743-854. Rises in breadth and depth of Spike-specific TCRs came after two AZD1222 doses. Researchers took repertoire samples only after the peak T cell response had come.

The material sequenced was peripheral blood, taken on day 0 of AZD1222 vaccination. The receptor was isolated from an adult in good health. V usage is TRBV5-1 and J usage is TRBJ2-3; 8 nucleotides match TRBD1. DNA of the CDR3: TGCGCCAGCAGCTTGGAAGTGACAGGGGTCACAGATACGCAGTATTTT. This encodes CASSLEVTGVTDTQYF.